These 26 T cell receptor beta chains were all obtained from the same sample, sequenced in a study of technical replicates of blood from a handful of donors. Measured with immunoSEQ multiplex PCR; TCRdb has only the in-frame clones, and not every one. The top ten clones hold roughly 0.2% of a sample with roughly 93,000 clones, 90% to 97% of them seen once. Sequences were obtained from T cells isolated from PBMCs. These receptor sequences come from a human donor in good health.

This rearrangement joins TRBV9 to TRBJ2-1; 7 nucleotides line up with TRBD2. The CDR3 consists of 16 residues. Germline CDR1 is SGDLS and CDR2 is YYNGEE. V lost 0 bases, J lost 1 base, and 4 bases stayed unmatched. Here the CDR3 DNA reads TGTGCCAGCAGCGTAGACCCTAGCGGATCCTACAATGAGCAGTTCTTC. This gives the protein CASSVDPSGSYNEQFF.

The V gene is TRBV28, the J gene TRBJ1-4; 8 bases agree with TRBD1. J lost 3 bases, V lost 6 bases, and 3 bases had no gene match. Germline CDR1 MDHEN, CDR2 SYDVKM. The CDR3 totals 14 residues. In DNA, the CDR3 is TGTGCCAGCAGGTGGGACAGGTCTAATGAAAAACTGTTTTTT. Amino acid sequence: CASRWDRSNEKLFF.

The CDR3 spells CASSLLAGSTDTQYF. The CDR3 nucleotides are TGTGCCAGCAGCCTACTAGCGGGAAGCACAGATACGCAGTATTTT. V usage is TRBV6-1 and J usage is TRBJ2-3, with 10 bases fitting TRBD2. Germline loops: CDR1 MNHNS, CDR2 SASEGT. This CDR3 has 15 residues. After removal of 6 bases from V and 0 bases from J, the junction contained 3 bases not matched to a gene.

The J gene is TRBJ1-5, the V gene TRBV5-4; maybe TRBD1 (6 bases). CDR3 size: 18 residues. V was pared by 2 bases and J by 0 bases, with 18 bases between. Germline lookup yields CDR1 SGHNT and CDR2 YYREEE (reference sequence). DNA for the CDR3: TGTGCCAGCAGCTTTTGGGACATGGTAGCCCTTAGCAATCAGCCCCAGCATTTT. Translating it yields CASSFWDMVALSNQPQHF. Together with reference TRBV5-4 and TRBJ1-5, the CDR3 gives the full variable domain: ETGVTQSPTHLIKTRGQQVTLRCSSQSGHNTVSWYQQALGQGPQFIFQYYREEENGRGNFPPRFSGLQFPNYSSELNVNALELDDSALYLCASSFWDMVALSNQPQHFGDGTRLSIL.

This chain connects TRBV5-6 to TRBJ2-2; 10 bases fit TRBD1. CDR1 SGHDT and CDR2 YYEEEE come from the germline V gene. The J segment lost 4 bases and the V segment lost 1 base, leaving 7 bases of the junction unmatched. The CDR3 covers 17 residues. DNA of the CDR3: TGTGCCAGCAGCTTGTGGGACAGGGGAGTGGGCACCGGGGAGCTGTTTTTT. Translating it yields CASSLWDRGVGTGELFF.

The rearrangement uses TRBV4-1 and TRBJ2-7, with 10 bases lining up with TRBD1. Germline CDR1 is MGHRA and CDR2 is YSYEKL. The CDR3 has 15 amino acids. V shed 0 bases, J shed 4 bases, and the junction held 3 bases outside the gene matches. The CDR3 DNA is TGCGCCAGCAGCCAAGAGGGACAGGGGTTTTACGAGCAGTACTTC. Protein product: CASSQEGQGFYEQYF.

This clone showed up just once. The V gene is TRBV7-8, the J gene TRBJ2-2; 8 bases agree with TRBD1. CDR3 length: 16 amino acids. V trimming: 3 bases; J trimming: 10 bases; junction bases outside the gene matches: 13. Germline-derived CDR1 and CDR2 are SGHVS and FQNEAQ. CDR3 DNA: TGTGCCAGCAGCTTTGGACAACGGCAGGGGGCATCGGAGCTGTTTTTT. Protein: CASSFGQRQGASELFF.

V is TRBV4-2 and J is TRBJ2-3; 10 bases agree with TRBD2. Germline V gives CDR1 LGHNA, CDR2 YNFKEQ. The J segment lost 5 bases and the V segment lost 7 bases, leaving 12 bases of the junction unmatched. CDR3 size: 16 residues. The CDR3 bases are TGTGCCAGCACCTCGAGGAGCGGGGGGGCTGGAGATACGCAGTATTTT. Its protein product is CASTSRSGGAGDTQYF.

The V call is TRBV28, the J call TRBJ1-3, with D unclear. Trimming stripped 3 bases from V and 0 bases from J, with 9 bases between. CDR1 and CDR2 (germline): MDHEN, SYDVKM. The CDR3 runs 15 residues. The DNA for the CDR3 is TGTGCCAGCAGTTTCGCACCGGGCTCTGGAAACACCATATATTTT. It is translated as CASSFAPGSGNTIYF. The full variable domain, its missing parts supplied by reference TRBV28 and TRBJ1-3, is DVKVTQSSRYLVKRTGEKVFLECVQDMDHENMFWYRQDPGLGLRLIYFSYDVKMKEKGDIPEGYSVSREKKERFSLILESASTNQTSMYLCASSFAPGSGNTIYFGEGSWLTVV.

This rearrangement joins TRBV19 to TRBJ2-2; 9 nucleotides match TRBD1. J was trimmed by 8 bases and V by 3 bases; bases with no gene match: 16. CDR3 length equals 18 residues. CDR1 is LNHDA and CDR2 is SQIVND in the germline V gene (reference sequence). The CDR3 region is CASSILAAGTGSRGELFF. The CDR3 DNA reads TGTGCCAGTAGTATTTTGGCGGCCGGGACAGGGTCCAGGGGGGAGCTGTTTTTT.

J is TRBJ2-7 and V is TRBV4-2, with 12 nucleotides matching TRBD2. Germline V gene data show CDR1 as LGHNA and CDR2 as YNFKEQ. This CDR3 is built from 20 residues. J gave up 3 bases and V 0 bases, and 15 bases lay outside the gene matches. The CDR3 sequence: CASSQDSVRSLAGGVYEQYF. Here the CDR3 DNA reads TGTGCCAGCAGCCAAGATTCGGTTAGGTCCCTAGCGGGGGGGGTCTACGAGCAGTACTTC.

This chain joins TRBV6-1 and TRBJ2-5; perhaps TRBD2 as D (6 bases). The ends were cut back, 7 bases at V and 2 bases at J, with 17 bases in the middle. The CDR3 has 15 amino acids. Germline V CDR1 and CDR2: MNHNS, SASEGT. Here the CDR3 reads CASTIYGGGQETQYF. CDR3 bases: TGTGCCAGCACCATCTATGGGGGAGGACAAGAGACCCAGTACTTC.

The chain has TRBV10-3 and TRBJ2-7; D may be TRBD2 (6 bases). The length of the CDR3 is 15 residues. Germline V gives CDR1 ENHRY, CDR2 SYGVKD. V lost 2 bases and J lost 3, with 14 bases in between. The CDR3 loop is CAISEPGGANYEQYF. CDR3 DNA sequence: TGTGCCATCAGTGAGCCAGGAGGGGCGAACTACGAGCAGTACTTC.

This chain links TRBV7-8 with TRBJ2-2, with D perhaps matching TRBD2 (5 bases). V was trimmed by 3 bases and J by 7 bases, leaving 18 bases between them. The CDR3 runs to 16 residues. Germline V CDR1 and CDR2: SGHVS, FQNEAQ. The CDR3 spells CASSFVVGVVVGELFF. The DNA for the CDR3 is TGTGCCAGCAGCTTTGTAGTGGGAGTGGTCGTCGGGGAGCTGTTTTTT.

V is TRBV6-1 and J is TRBJ2-1, with TRBD2 identical over 7 bases. Germline V gene lookup returns CDR1 MNHNS and CDR2 SASEGT. This CDR3 has 12 amino acids. V trimming: 8 bases; J trimming: 12 bases; junction bases outside the gene matches: 10. This CDR3 is CASLRLGGGQFF. The CDR3 coding sequence is TGTGCCAGCCTGAGGCTTGGCGGGGGGCAGTTCTTC.

The chain carries TRBV11-2 and TRBJ2-4; D is unclear. The CDR3 runs to 12 residues. Per germline, CDR1 SGHAT and CDR2 FQNNGV. V gave up 5 bases and J gave up 7 bases, with 9 bases separating them. The CDR3 coding sequence is TGTGCCAGCAGCCCGACTGCGAACATTCAGTACTTC. This codes for CASSPTANIQYF.

The rearrangement links TRBV10-2 to TRBJ2-1; 14 bases align to TRBD2. The J segment lost 8 bases and the V segment lost 4 bases, leaving 4 bases of the junction unmatched. Germline V gene sequence: CDR1 WSHSY, CDR2 SAAADI. There are 15 residues in the CDR3. Written as DNA, the CDR3 is TGCGCCAGCAGTGGACTAGCGGGGGGGGTCCATGAGCAGTTCTTC. Translating it yields CASSGLAGGVHEQFF.

The chain links TRBV12-5 to TRBJ1-3; a possible D gene is TRBD1 (5 bases). Germline values: CDR1 LGHNT, CDR2 FRNRAP. V lost 5 bases, J lost 0 bases, and 11 bases lay in between. The CDR3 length is 15 residues. The CDR3: CASGQGSFSGNTIYF. For the CDR3, the DNA is TGTGCTAGTGGTCAGGGATCCTTCTCTGGAAACACCATATATTTT. Full variable domain (remainder filled in from reference TRBV12-5 and TRBJ1-3): DARVTQTPRHKVTEMGQEVTMRCQPILGHNTVFWYRQTMMQGLELLAYFRNRAPLDDSGMPKDRFSAEMPDATLATLKIQPSEPRDSAVYFCASGQGSFSGNTIYFGEGSWLTVV.

The chain combines TRBV27 with TRBJ1-5; D is undetermined. CDR1 is MNHEY and CDR2 is SMNVEV in the germline V gene (reference sequence). V shed 3 bases and J shed 9 bases, with 12 bases lying between them. The CDR3 has 13 residues. The CDR3 nucleotides read TGTGCCAGCAGTTTTCAGAACGAGGCGCCCCAGCATTTT. Translation: CASSFQNEAPQHF.

The chain combines TRBV12-5 with TRBJ1-2; maybe TRBD1 (5 bases). CDR3 length: 12 amino acids. Germline assignment: CDR1 LGHNT and CDR2 FRNRAP. V was cut by 3 bases and J by 6 bases, with 8 bases left in between. The CDR3 DNA reads as TGTGCTAGTGGTTTTCGGGGGGATGGCTACACCTTC. This gives the protein CASGFRGDGYTF.

The chain recombines TRBV6-5 with TRBJ1-3, with 7 bases matching TRBD1. J gave up 8 bases and V 6 bases, and 10 bases lay outside the gene matches. The CDR3 runs 14 residues. Germline CDR1 is MNHEY and CDR2 is SVGAGI. The CDR3: CASRRRGLGDTIYF. CDR3 bases: TGTGCCAGCAGGCGTAGGGGGCTCGGGGACACCATATATTTT.

The rearrangement uses TRBV27 and TRBJ1-5; a possible D gene is TRBD1 (5 bases). The CDR3 is 14 residues long. Trimming cost V 6 bases and J 6 bases, with 15 bases left between them. Germline V CDR1 and CDR2: MNHEY, SMNVEV (reference sequence). The CDR3 loop reads CASSPQGPGQPQHF. In DNA, the CDR3 is TGTGCCAGCAGCCCTCAGGGCCCAGGTCAGCCCCAGCATTTT.

The V gene is TRBV4-1, the J gene TRBJ1-4; no definite D call. This CDR3 is built from 17 residues. Germline V lookup: CDR1 MGHRA, CDR2 YSYEKL. V was trimmed by 1 base and J by 2 bases, leaving 14 bases between them. As DNA, the CDR3 is TGCGCCAGCAGCCAAGGCGGCCTGATTTGGACTAATGAAAAACTGTTTTTT. Its protein is CASSQGGLIWTNEKLFF.

This clone was counted a single time. The genes are TRBV19 and TRBJ1-3; D is ambiguous. V lost 2 bases and J 4 bases, leaving 12 bases between the germline ends. Germline V lookup: CDR1 LNHDA, CDR2 SQIVND (reference sequence). The CDR3 totals 15 residues. The CDR3 DNA is TGTGCCAGTAGTATAACTCCCGGGGAAGGAAACACCATATATTTT. Translated, it gives CASSITPGEGNTIYF.

The chain joins TRBV7-2 to TRBJ1-1, with a tentative D call TRBD1 (6 bases). CDR3 length: 18 amino acids. Germline V gives CDR1 SGHTA, CDR2 FQGNSA. The V end was cut by 2 bases, the J end by 5 bases, with 24 bases between. This CDR3 is CASSLPSGVGGGVTEAFF. CDR3 DNA sequence: TGTGCCAGCAGCTTACCCTCAGGGGTAGGGGGAGGGGTGACTGAAGCTTTCTTT.

The rearrangement links TRBV7-6 to TRBJ2-2, with 7 nucleotides matching TRBD2. This CDR3 comprises 15 residues. Per the germline V gene, CDR1 is SGHVS and CDR2 is FNYEAQ. The V and J ends lost 3 bases and 6 bases, in that order; junction bases with no gene match: 7. The CDR3 spells CASSFGDYIAGELFF. The CDR3, as DNA: TGTGCCAGCAGCTTCGGGGACTATATCGCCGGGGAGCTGTTTTTT.